Sequencing of this T cell receptor (beta chain) was carried out in a study of CD8+ T cells in alopecia areata. Notes on this clone: What it binds is not known. The genes and germline here are from mouse. The sequence runs out 4 residues before the end of the CDR3; the remainder is reconstructed from the germline J gene. The same CDR3 arises from other DNA sequences in this sample as well.

Sequencing templates came from extracted RNA that was reverse transcribed into cDNA. TCRdb's copy holds only in-frame clones and misses some; the assay was immunoSEQ multiplex PCR. The record shows roughly 260,000 clones for this sample, with no singletons present. After pooling, cutaneous lymph node cells were sorted with CD4, CD8alpha, NKG2D, NKG2ACE and other markers. The study's findings and limits: Possibly as an HLA-related effect, TCR sharing across patients appeared less clear than in mice.

This CDR3 spans 14 amino acids. CDR1 and CDR2 (germline): FNHDT, SITEND (reference sequence). The J segment lost 1 base and the V segment lost 4 bases, leaving 1 base of the junction unmatched. The chain uses TRBV19 and TRBJ1-2, with 10 nucleotides matching TRBD1. The specimen sequenced was CD4+ T cells sorted from a lymph node. The source of this sequence is a C3H/HeJ mouse with alopecia areata. The MHC haplotype recorded for the strain is H2-k. CDR3 region: CASSGDRGNSDYTF. Incomplete CDR3 DNA: TGTGCCAGCAGTGGGGACAGGGGAAACTCC.